This is a list of T cell receptor beta chains from one sample in a study of patients and donors after allogeneic stem cell transplantation. TCRdb reprocessed the RT-PCR reads with MiXCR, giving one entry per CDR3 protein. The sample carries roughly 880,000 distinct CDR3 sequences, 18% recorded once. Source material: blood, either unsorted or a sorted T cell fraction (not recorded which). The receptor source for this set is a human donor who was either an allogeneic HSCT recipient or a stem cell or donor lymphocyte infusion donor (not recorded which). It is not recorded whose cells these are; they may come from a transplant donor. Each CDR3 is given with its conserved first and last residue. The D gene is left open where the match is weak. The size entry is marked missing in some rows and otherwise reads once, few, many or a size class.

j_call d_call clone_size v_call cdr3_aa cdr3_nt
TRBJ1-1 TRBD1 few TRBV5-1 CASSFPGQHTEAFF TGCGCCAGCAGCTTCCCGGGACAGCACACTGAAGCTTTCTTT
TRBJ2-1 TRBD2 few TRBV10-3 CAISGTSGRSEQFF TGTGCCATCAGTGGGACTAGCGGGAGGTCCGAGCAGTTCTTC
TRBJ1-2 NA NA TRBV5-1 CASSLESFRSDGYTF TGCGCCAGCAGCTTGGAAAGTTTTCGGTCGGATGGCTACACCTTC
TRBJ2-5 TRBD2 NA TRBV5-1 CASSQPGLAETQYF TGCGCCAGCAGCCAACCGGGACTAGCCGAGACCCAGTACTTC
TRBJ1-1 NA NA TRBV6-5 CASSYLGRNTEAFF TGTGCCAGCAGTTATCTCGGACGGAACACTGAAGCTTTCTTT
TRBJ2-5 NA NA TRBV28 CASSKLDRALQETQYF TGTGCCAGCAGCAAACTCGACAGAGCTTTACAAGAGACCCAGTACTTC
TRBJ2-7 TRBD1 few TRBV7-2 CASSKTGNKWIEQYF TGTGCCAGCAGCAAGACAGGGAATAAGTGGATCGAGCAGTACTTC
TRBJ2-3 TRBD1 NA TRBV29-1 CSVSTGVRPDTQYF TGCAGCGTATCGACAGGGGTTAGGCCAGATACGCAGTATTTT
TRBJ1-4 NA NA TRBV4-2 CASSSREGNEKLFF TGTGCCAGCAGCTCAAGGGAGGGTAATGAAAAACTGTTTTTT
TRBJ2-7 NA few TRBV6-2/TRBV6-3 CASSSSTHSEQYF NA
TRBJ1-1 NA few TRBV29-1 CSVEVQGSDTEAFF TGCAGCGTAGAAGTACAGGGCAGCGACACTGAAGCTTTCTTT
TRBJ2-1 TRBD2 many TRBV5-1 CASTKLAGGPGSYNEQFF TGCGCCAGCACCAAACTAGCGGGGGGGCCAGGGTCTTACAATGAGCAGTTCTTC
TRBJ2-7 NA NA TRBV12-3/TRBV12-4 CASSPSQGEQYF TGTGCCAGCAGCCCCTCCCAGGGTGAGCAGTACTTC
TRBJ2-2 NA NA TRBV2 CASRTGTTNTGELFF TGTGCCAGCAGGACCGGGACAACGAACACCGGGGAGCTGTTTTTT
TRBJ1-2 TRBD1 few TRBV20-1 CSAAGDRVGGYTF TGCAGTGCGGCAGGGGACAGGGTCGGTGGCTACACCTTC
TRBJ2-3 NA NA TRBV12-3/TRBV12-4 CASSLESFSTDTQYF TGTGCCAGCAGTTTAGAATCCTTTAGCACAGATACGCAGTATTTT